This T cell receptor (beta chain) was identified in a study of T cell changes during pregnancy in multiple sclerosis. Clones were sequenced by immunoSEQ multiplex PCR, and TCRdb holds only the in-frame ones, with some missing. Of over 45,000 clones listed, 88% are singletons. With regard to this clone: A read error may account for a junction end that differs from germline.

The input for sequencing was CD4+ T cells from peripheral blood mononuclear cells, taken in the second trimester of pregnancy. The sequence was collected from a female donor with multiple sclerosis, enrolled in a pregnancy study.

The CDR3 reads CASSQLAAEGDTQYF. CDR3 sequence (DNA): TGTGCTAGCAGCCAACTAGCGGCGGAGGGGGATACGCAGTATTTT. The chain links TRBV7-7 to TRBJ2-3, with 8 bases fitting TRBD2. In germline, CDR1 is SSHAT, CDR2 FNYEAQ (reference sequence). The CDR3 is 15 amino acids.